The clone carrying this T cell receptor beta chain has just a few counts. Its antigen is not identified. This sample stems from a study of T cells after yellow fever vaccination. Notes on the study in general: Once the booster was given, most primary-vaccination clones reappeared, at approximately 97% for CD4 and approximately 88% for CD8.

After removal of 8 bases from V and 6 bases from J, the junction contained 11 bases not matched to a gene. The germline gives CDR1 SQVTM, CDR2 ANQGSEA. CDR3 size: 14 residues. TCRdb re-analysed the 5' RACE reads in MiXCR, keeping a single row per CDR3 protein. Of 340,000 or so distinct CDR3 sequences in the sample, around 12% were seen once. Here the sequenced sample was CD4+ T cells sorted from PBMCs, taken 15 days after the yellow fever booster vaccination. The source of this sequence is a man aged 18 to 29 who received the YFV17D yellow fever vaccine. V usage is TRBV29-1 and J usage is TRBJ2-1; 9 bases match TRBD1. CDR3 residues: CSFSLQGASNEQFF. As DNA, the CDR3 is TGCAGCTTCAGCCTACAGGGGGCTAGCAATGAGCAGTTCTTC.